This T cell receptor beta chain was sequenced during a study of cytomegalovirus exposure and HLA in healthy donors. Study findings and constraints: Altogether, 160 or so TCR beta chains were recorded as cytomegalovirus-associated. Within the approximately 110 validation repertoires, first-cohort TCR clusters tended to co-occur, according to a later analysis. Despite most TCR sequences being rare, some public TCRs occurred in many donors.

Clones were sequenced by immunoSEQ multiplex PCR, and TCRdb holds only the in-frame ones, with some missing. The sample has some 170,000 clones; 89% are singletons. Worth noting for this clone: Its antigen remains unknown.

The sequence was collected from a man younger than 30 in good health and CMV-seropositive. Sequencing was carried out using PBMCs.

The CDR3 sequence: CASSQLRIGELFF. Written as DNA, the CDR3 is TGCGCCAGCAGCCAATTGAGGATCGGGGAGCTGTTTTTT. This rearrangement joins TRBV4-1 to TRBJ2-2; D call uncertain. The V end was cut by 2 bases, the J end by 7 bases, with 8 bases between. Germline V gives CDR1 MGHRA, CDR2 YSYEKL. The CDR3 is 13 amino acids.